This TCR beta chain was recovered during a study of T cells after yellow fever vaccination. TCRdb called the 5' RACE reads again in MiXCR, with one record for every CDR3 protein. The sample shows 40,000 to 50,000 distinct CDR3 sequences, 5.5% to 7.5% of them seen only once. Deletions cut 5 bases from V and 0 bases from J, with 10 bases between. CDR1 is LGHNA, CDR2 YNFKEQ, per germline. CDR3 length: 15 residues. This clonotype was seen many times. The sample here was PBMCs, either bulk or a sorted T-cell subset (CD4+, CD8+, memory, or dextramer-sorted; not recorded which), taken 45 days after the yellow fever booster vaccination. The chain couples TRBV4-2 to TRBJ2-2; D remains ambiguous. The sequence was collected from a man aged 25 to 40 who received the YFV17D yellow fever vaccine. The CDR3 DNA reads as TGTGCCAGCAGCGGACGAGGCGCGAACACCGGGGAGCTGTTTTTT. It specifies CASSGRGANTGELFF.